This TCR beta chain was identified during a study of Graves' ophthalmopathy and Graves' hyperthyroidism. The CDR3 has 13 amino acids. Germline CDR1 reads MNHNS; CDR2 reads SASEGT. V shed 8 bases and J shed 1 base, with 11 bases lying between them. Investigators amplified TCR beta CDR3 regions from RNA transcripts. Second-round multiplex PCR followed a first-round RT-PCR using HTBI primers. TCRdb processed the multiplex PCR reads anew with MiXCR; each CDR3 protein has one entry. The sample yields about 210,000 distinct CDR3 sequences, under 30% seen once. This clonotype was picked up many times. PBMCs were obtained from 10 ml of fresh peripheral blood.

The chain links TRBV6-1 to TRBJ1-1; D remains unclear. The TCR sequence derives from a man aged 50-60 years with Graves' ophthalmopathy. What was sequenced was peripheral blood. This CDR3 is CASLNLGNTEAFF. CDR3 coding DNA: TGTGCCAGCCTGAACCTAGGGAACACTGAAGCTTTCTTT.